One TCR beta chain is described in this entry. The antigen is undetermined. The CDR3 contains 15 residues. The V gene's germline CDR1 is LGHNA and CDR2 YNFKEQ. The junction had 3 bases not matched to a gene; V was cut back by 0 bases and J by 4 bases. This sample is part of a study of beta chain features in type 1 diabetes. Study details: In all, around 99 million sorted cells from all samples were analyzed. The study, taken as a whole, reports: In all four CD4+ subsets, TCRB CDR3 length was significantly, moderately reduced in type 1 diabetes.

The whole isolated RNA underwent reverse transcription, so sequencing captured expressed TCRB transcripts. Some clones are missing from TCRdb's copy, which holds only in-frame ones; the method was immunoSEQ multiplex PCR. The table shows over 200,000 clones, with 9.5% to 13% occurring only once. This TCR was sampled from a man aged 25-45 years with type 1 diabetes. Sample: naive CD4+ T cells from blood. The V and J genes are TRBV4-2 and TRBJ1-2; the match to TRBD1 covers 9 bases. The CDR3 loop is CASSQEGQGSYGYTF. Here the CDR3 DNA reads TGTGCCAGCAGCCAAGAGGGACAGGGAAGCTATGGCTACACCTTC.